This is a list of T cell receptor beta chains from one sample in a study of shared clonotypes between healthy human individuals. Repertoires were generated with immunoSEQ multiplex PCR, while TCRdb's copy carries only in-frame clones and drops some. The data contain roughly 86,000 clones, almost 70% of them singletons. Sequencing used memory CD8+ T cells sorted from blood. The source is a man younger than 40 in good health. Both conserved end residues are part of each CDR3. Fields, in order: CDR3 protein, V gene, J gene, CDR3 length.

CASQDYLPYEQYF,TRBV28,TRBJ2-7,13
CASSFRGGASYEQYF,TRBV27,TRBJ2-7,15
CASGQGQVFNEQFF,TRBV19,TRBJ2-1,14
CAIGLFEQFF,TRBV28,TRBJ2-1,10
CASSISFREDYGYTF,TRBV19,TRBJ1-2,15
CASSRQGEQYF,TRBV2,TRBJ2-7,11
CASSSLAGGPFSTDTQYF,TRBV7-9,TRBJ2-3,18
CSVVGRANTGELFF,TRBV29-1,TRBJ2-2,14
CASSATGTGEQYF,TRBV7-3,TRBJ2-7,13
CASSPMKGTPGFGIYF,TRBV27,TRBJ1-3,16
CATSERNTGTGYSNQPQHF,TRBV15,TRBJ1-5,19
CASSEGASGSYEQYF,TRBV6-1,TRBJ2-7,15
CASSEFSSYEQYF,TRBV10-2,TRBJ2-7,13
CSVEDGTGVEQYF,TRBV29-1,TRBJ2-7,13
CAWRWTPLGEQYF,TRBV30,TRBJ2-7,13
CASSQLDLISTGELFF,TRBV4-1,TRBJ2-2,16
CASSLIRTSGINEQFF,TRBV7-9,TRBJ2-1,16
CASSEGKFEQYF,TRBV18,TRBJ2-7,12
CASSLRPGLETQYF,TRBV7-2,TRBJ2-5,14
CASKRAGVDDEQYF,TRBV2,TRBJ2-7,14
CASSYSIAGEDTQYF,TRBV6-6,TRBJ2-3,15
CASSELSGMAYEQYF,TRBV6-1,TRBJ2-7,15
CASSLVAGGYNEQFF,TRBV28,TRBJ2-1,15
CASSPYSGADNEQFF,TRBV11-3,TRBJ2-1,15
CSVRQENEKLFF,TRBV29-1,TRBJ1-4,12
CASTLTGSTEQYF,TRBV5-5,TRBJ2-7,13
CASSDWSSYNEQFF,TRBV6-1,TRBJ2-1,14
CSVTGTSAGGGNEQFF,TRBV29-1,TRBJ2-1,16
CASSQDRDIRSNEQFF,TRBV28,TRBJ2-1,16
CASSVGGRAFGANVLTF,TRBV9,TRBJ2-6,17
CASSPPGTTNYEQYF,TRBV27,TRBJ2-7,15
CSVVTGMRSGYTF,TRBV29-1,TRBJ1-2,13
CAWSVGTGVVYEQYF,TRBV30,TRBJ2-7,15
CASSLEGGSTDTQYF,TRBV11-2,TRBJ2-3,15
CASSAPQGYYGYTF,TRBV25-1,TRBJ1-2,14
CAWGRDSLTGELFF,TRBV30,TRBJ2-2,14
CASSEAVTGEQYF,TRBV6-1,TRBJ2-7,13
CASSLGSGRLNEQFF,TRBV7-9,TRBJ2-1,15
CASSHTTGHSGANVLTF,TRBV7-9,TRBJ2-6,17
CASSYGYEKLFF,TRBV6-1,TRBJ1-4,12
CASSGGLMGNEQFF,TRBV2,TRBJ2-1,14
CASSQASLLGSNQPQHF,TRBV4-3,TRBJ1-5,17
CASSELMGPGGVRNTIYF,TRBV6-1,TRBJ1-3,18
CASNGQSGGEQYF,TRBV2,TRBJ2-7,13
CASSPPRRNQPQHF,TRBV28,TRBJ1-5,14
CASRNSGRASETQYF,TRBV7-9,TRBJ2-5,15
CASSPYRFSGANVLTF,TRBV18,TRBJ2-6,16
CASRQGADTQYF,TRBV2,TRBJ2-3,12
CASSGRDRGPYNEQFF,TRBV2,TRBJ2-1,16
CASSQVPLLRGNTGELFF,TRBV4-1,TRBJ2-2,18
CASSLVAGLGEQYF,TRBV5-8,TRBJ2-7,14
CASSPFSNQPQHF,TRBV6-1,TRBJ1-5,13